One sample yielded the 2 T cell receptor beta chains listed below, sequenced in a study of control samples from healthy donors and cancer patients. TCRdb's table, derived via immunoSEQ multiplex PCR, lists solely in-frame clones and lacks some. The sample records roughly 86,000 clones, approximately 93% being singletons. Source material: blood. These receptors all stem from a woman younger than 45 in good health.

The CDR3 loop reads CASTLGQGHGYTF. CDR3 sequence (DNA): TGTGCCAGCACCCTGGGACAGGGCCATGGCTACACCTTC. The rearrangement links TRBV5-5 to TRBJ1-2, with 9 positions matching TRBD1. CDR1 and CDR2 from the germline V gene are SGHKS and YYEKEE (reference sequence). This CDR3 is built from 13 residues. The V segment lost 6 bases and the J segment 6 bases; nucleotides outside the gene matches: 6.

This chain links TRBV5-8 with TRBJ2-1; a possible D gene is TRBD2 (7 bases). CDR1 and CDR2 (germline): SGHTS, YDEGEE. V gave up 2 bases and J gave up 0 bases, with 12 bases separating them. This CDR3 is 16 amino acids long. As DNA, the CDR3 is TGTGCCAGCAGCTTTGGGGGGGCCAACTCCTACAATGAGCAGTTCTTC. It is translated as CASSFGGANSYNEQFF.